The rows below give T cell receptor beta chains drawn from one sample of a study of T cells in Graves' hyperthyroidism and ophthalmopathy. TCRdb used MiXCR to reprocess the multiplex PCR reads, holding one entry per CDR3 protein. The sample has 450,000 to 650,000 distinct CDR3 sequences, less than 25% seen once. The sequenced sample was blood. Receptors originate from a man in his late teens or twenties with Graves' hyperthyroidism. Each CDR3 is given with its conserved first and last residue. D genes are given only for firm matches. Clone size is shown for a subset of rows, as once, few, many or a class of expanded clone.

TRBJ2-5 15 TRBD1 - TRBV6-5 CASSYVQGASETQYF TGTGCCAGCAGTTACGTTCAGGGGGCTTCTGAGACCCAGTACTTC
TRBJ1-1 14 TRBD1 many TRBV7-3 CASSTQGAWTEAFF TGTGCCAGCAGCACACAGGGGGCTTGGACTGAAGCTTTCTTT
TRBJ2-7 14 TRBD1 many TRBV9 CASSAGQPPYEQYF TGTGCCAGCAGCGCGGGACAGCCTCCCTACGAGCAGTACTTC
TRBJ1-2 14 - many TRBV24-1 CATSDAGRFYGYTF TGTGCCACCAGTGATGCCGGGAGGTTCTATGGCTACACCTTC
TRBJ1-2 15 - many TRBV6-5 CASSYSEGNFYGYTF TGTGCCAGCAGTTACTCTGAGGGGAATTTCTATGGCTACACCTTC
TRBJ2-7 13 - few TRBV2 CASRGTAVREQYF TGTGCCAGCAGGGGGACGGCCGTCCGCGAGCAGTACTTC
TRBJ2-3 15 TRBD1 - TRBV7-8 CASSLVGQAADTQYF TGTGCCAGCAGCTTAGTGGGACAGGCCGCAGATACGCAGTATTTT
TRBJ1-2 15 TRBD1 many TRBV7-9 CASSMDRGANYGYTF TGTGCCAGCAGTATGGACAGGGGGGCTAACTATGGCTACACCTTC
TRBJ2-4 13 - - TRBV19 CASRSQNKNIQYF TGTGCCAGTAGAAGTCAGAACAAAAACATTCAGTACTTC
TRBJ1-2 16 - - TRBV12-3/TRBV12-4 CAISQQTDSSNYGYTF TGTGCCATCAGTCAGCAGACAGATTCTTCTAACTATGGCTACACCTTC
TRBJ2-3 13 - many TRBV27 CASSFLGTDTQYF TGTGCCAGCAGTTTCTTGGGCACAGATACGCAGTATTTT
TRBJ1-1 19 TRBD1 many TRBV2 CASRLRFVRGHRVYTEAFF TGTGCCAGCAGACTCCGATTCGTCAGGGGGCATAGGGTGTACACTGAAGCTTTCTTT
TRBJ2-7 14 - - TRBV25-1 CASSSGKLGYEQYF TGTGCCAGCAGTTCCGGGAAGTTGGGGTACGAGCAGTACTTC
TRBJ2-7 15 - few TRBV18 CASSPSSRAFSEQYF TGTGCCAGCTCACCAAGTAGCAGGGCCTTTTCCGAGCAGTACTTC
TRBJ1-2 13 TRBD1 - TRBV28 CALGTGGLYGYTF TGTGCCCTGGGAACAGGGGGACTCTATGGCTACACCTTC
TRBJ1-2 14 - many TRBV29-1 CSLDRDKTNYGYTF TGCAGTCTTGATAGGGACAAAACTAACTATGGCTACACCTTC
TRBJ1-5 16 TRBD1 many TRBV19 CASSVDRVWSNQPQHF TGTGCCAGTAGTGTCGACAGGGTATGGAGCAATCAGCCCCAGCATTTT
TRBJ2-5 15 TRBD2 - TRBV11-2 CASSPPGGLKETQYF TGTGCCAGCAGCCCCCCGGGGGGGCTCAAAGAGACCCAGTACTTC
TRBJ2-6 18 - - TRBV4-1 CASSRWGQGSDGANVLTF TGCGCCAGCAGCCGATGGGGTCAGGGTTCCGACGGGGCCAACGTCCTGACTTTC
TRBJ2-7 14 - many TRBV25-1 CASSGSGISGEQCF TGTGCCAGCAGTGGATCCGGGATATCGGGCGAGCAGTGCTTC
TRBJ1-1 13 - many TRBV2 CASRWEGNTEAFF TGTGCCAGCAGGTGGGAAGGGAACACTGAAGCTTTCTTT
TRBJ2-7 14 TRBD1 - TRBV27 CASGYRDSFYEQYF TGTGCCAGCGGGTACCGGGACAGCTTCTACGAGCAGTACTTC
TRBJ1-2 13 - many TRBV11-3 CASSLAGHNGYTF TGTGCCAGCAGCTTAGCAGGACATAATGGCTACACCTTC
TRBJ2-7 15 - many TRBV20-1 CSARDRGRGSYEQYF TGCAGTGCTAGAGATAGGGGACGGGGGTCCTACGAGCAGTACTTC
TRBJ1-5 17 TRBD1 many TRBV28 CASSLPGQGASNQPQHF TGTGCCAGCAGTTTACCGGGACAGGGGGCCAGCAATCAGCCCCAGCATTTT
TRBJ1-2 13 - few TRBV7-9 CASSFLEFAGYTF TGTGCCAGCAGCTTTCTAGAGTTCGCCGGCTACACCTTC
TRBJ2-7 13 - few TRBV27 CASSSQGLREQYF TGTGCCAGCAGTTCCCAGGGGCTGAGAGAGCAGTACTTC
TRBJ1-5 15 - - TRBV27 CASSLDRGFNQPQHF TGCGCCAGCAGCTTGGATCGGGGGTTCAATCAGCCCCAGCATTTT
TRBJ1-2 21 TRBD1 many TRBV28 CASSPKPRTGQLLVGVYGYTF TGTGCCAGCAGTCCTAAGCCTCGGACAGGGCAACTACTGGTTGGGGTCTATGGCTACACCTTC
TRBJ2-2 15 - few TRBV6-5 CASSSTGSDTGELFF TGTGCCAGCAGTTCTACAGGGAGCGACACCGGGGAGCTGTTTTTT